Presented here are 11 T cell receptor beta chains from one specimen sequenced in a study of cytomegalovirus exposure and HLA in healthy donors. With 60 Vbeta and 13 Jbeta primers, the PCR was carried out. Method: immunoSEQ multiplex PCR; TCRdb's copy keeps in-frame clones and lacks some. This table has around 280,000 clones, about 90% appearing once. Sequencing was performed on PBMCs. The source of these receptors is a young woman in good health and CMV-seronegative.

This CDR3 reads CASSEYYGDSYGYTF. The CDR3 DNA reads as TGTGCCAGCAGTGAATACTATGGGGACAGCTATGGCTACACCTTC. The chain joins TRBV6-1 to TRBJ1-2, with 7 nucleotides matching TRBD1. Germline CDR1 reads MNHNS; CDR2 reads SASEGT. The length of the CDR3 is 15 residues. J lost 4 bases, V lost 2 bases, and 7 bases had no gene match.

This sequence joins TRBV19 and TRBJ2-1; the match to TRBD2 covers 9 bases. The CDR3 extends over 13 amino acids. V shed 4 bases and J 5 bases; nucleotides not matched to a gene: 0. Germline-derived CDR1 and CDR2 are LNHDA and SQIVND (reference sequence). The CDR3 nucleotides are TGTGCCAGTAGTAGCGGGGGGGACAATGAGCAGTTCTTC. This sequence encodes CASSSGGDNEQFF.

The rearrangement uses TRBV30 and TRBJ1-2; 7 nucleotides align to TRBD1. With 0 bases clipped from V and 7 bases from J, the junction kept 5 bases outside the gene matches. Looked up from germline, CDR1 is GTSNPN and CDR2 is SVGIG (reference sequence). This CDR3 contains 13 residues. The CDR3 region has the DNA TGTGCCTGGAGTGTACAGGGGTTCTCTGGCTACACCTTC. It is translated as CAWSVQGFSGYTF.

This chain connects TRBV7-3 to TRBJ2-7, with a possible D match to TRBD1 (7 bases). This CDR3 spans 15 amino acids. V was pared by 1 base and J by 3 bases, with 13 bases between. In germline, CDR1 is SGHTA, CDR2 FQGTGA. For the CDR3, the DNA is TGTGCCAGCAGCTTAAATGGGCAGGGGGGCTACGAGCAGTACTTC. It is translated as CASSLNGQGGYEQYF.

This sequence joins TRBV12-1 and TRBJ1-5; the table names TRBD1, a call not compared with the DNA. TRBV12-1 is deemed a pseudogene. The CDR3 sequence is 20 residues long. In nucleotides, the CDR3 is TGTGCCAGCAGCTTTCCCTTCGGGACAGGGAGGGACGGGAGCAATCAGCCCCAGCATTTT. Amino acid sequence: CASSFPFGTGRDGSNQPQHF.

The chain carries TRBV18 and TRBJ1-1; maybe TRBD1 (5 bases). V was cut by 3 bases and J by 3 bases, with 14 bases left in between. The V gene's germline CDR1 is KGHSH and CDR2 LQKENI. The CDR3 spans 15 residues. CDR3 loop: CASSPAAGSHTEAFF. The CDR3 DNA is TGTGCCAGCTCACCTGCTGCAGGGTCCCACACTGAAGCTTTCTTT.

This clone has only one observation. J is TRBJ1-2 and V is TRBV15; 9 bases agree with TRBD1. This CDR3 spans 13 amino acids. V shed 3 bases and J 8 bases; nucleotides not matched to a gene: 4. The germline CDR1 and CDR2 sequences are LNHNV and YYDKDF (reference sequence). CDR3 sequence: CATSSGTGSGYTF. For the CDR3, the DNA is TGTGCCACCAGCAGTGGGACAGGGAGCGGCTACACCTTC. The full variable domain, with the rest looked up from reference TRBV15 and TRBJ1-2, is DAMVIQNPRYQVTQFGKPVTLSCSQTLNHNVMYWYQQKSSQAPKLLFHYYDKDFNNEADTPDNFQSRRPNTSFCFLDIRSPGLGDTAMYLCATSSGTGSGYTFGSGTRLTVV.

The chain combines TRBV28 with TRBJ1-1; perhaps TRBD1 as D (6 bases). In germline, CDR1 is MDHEN, CDR2 SYDVKM. The CDR3 consists of 19 residues. The germline V and J ends were trimmed by 4 bases and 5 bases, with 29 bases remaining between them. The DNA of the CDR3 is TGTGCCAGCAGTTCCTCATCCCTCAGGGGAAATGAATGGAGGACTGAAGCTTTCTTT. Translation gives CASSSSSLRGNEWRTEAFF.

The genes are TRBV6-6 and TRBJ2-2; 10 nucleotides agree with TRBD1. Unmatched junction bases numbered 11, after V lost 11 bases and J lost 5 bases. The CDR3 is made up of 15 amino acids. Germline CDR1 reads MNHNY; CDR2 reads SVGAGI (reference sequence). The CDR3 coding sequence is TGTGCCGGGCCCCGGGACAGGGGTACAACCGGGGAGCTGTTTTTT. Translated, it gives CAGPRDRGTTGELFF.

The chain links TRBV19 to TRBJ1-2, with D unresolved. Germline V lookup: CDR1 LNHDA, CDR2 SQIVND (reference sequence). This CDR3 spans 15 amino acids. The V and J ends lost 5 bases and 8 bases respectively, with 21 bases between them. CDR3 residues: CASSPAGFRVTGYTF. In DNA, the CDR3 is TGTGCCAGTAGTCCCGCCGGGTTCCGGGTGACGGGCTACACCTTC.

About this clone: The conserved phenylalanine or tryptophan is not found at the CDR3 terminus, so this likely reflects a read error. The chain is built from TRBV5-4 and TRBJ1-1, with D perhaps TRBD1 (5 bases). CDR3 size: 13 residues. The germline V gene encodes CDR1 SGHNT and CDR2 YYREEE (reference sequence). Trimming pared 2 bases from V and 1 base from J, leaving 6 bases between. CDR3 sequence reads: CASSFDRNTEAFL. Here the CDR3 DNA reads TGTGCCAGCAGCTTCGACAGGAACACTGAAGCTTTCCTT.